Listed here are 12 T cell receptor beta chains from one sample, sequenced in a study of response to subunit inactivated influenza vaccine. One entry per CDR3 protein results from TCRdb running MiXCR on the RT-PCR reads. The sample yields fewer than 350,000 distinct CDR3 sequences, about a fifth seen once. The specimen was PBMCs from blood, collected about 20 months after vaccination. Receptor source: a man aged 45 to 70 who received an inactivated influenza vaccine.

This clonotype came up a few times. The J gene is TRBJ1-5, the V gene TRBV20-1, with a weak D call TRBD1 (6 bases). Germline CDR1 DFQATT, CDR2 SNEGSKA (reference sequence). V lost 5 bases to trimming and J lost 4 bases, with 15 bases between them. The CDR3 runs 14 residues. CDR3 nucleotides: TGCAGTGCTCTGGACAGTGGGACGAATCAGCCCCAGCATTTT. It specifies CSALDSGTNQPQHF.

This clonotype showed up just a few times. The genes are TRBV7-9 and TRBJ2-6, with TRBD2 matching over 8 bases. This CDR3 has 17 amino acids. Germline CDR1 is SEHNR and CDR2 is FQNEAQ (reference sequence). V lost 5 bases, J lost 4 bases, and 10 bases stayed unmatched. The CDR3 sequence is CASSPGTRGSGANVLTF. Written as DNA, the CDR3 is TGTGCCAGCAGCCCCGGGACTAGGGGCTCGGGGGCCAACGTCCTGACTTTC. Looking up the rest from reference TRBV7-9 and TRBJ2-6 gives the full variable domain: DTGVSQNPRHKITKRGQNVTFRCDPISEHNRLYWYRQTLGQGPEFLTYFQNEAQLEKSRLLSDRFSAERPKGSFSTLEIQRTEQGDSAMYLCASSPGTRGSGANVLTFGAGSRLTVL.

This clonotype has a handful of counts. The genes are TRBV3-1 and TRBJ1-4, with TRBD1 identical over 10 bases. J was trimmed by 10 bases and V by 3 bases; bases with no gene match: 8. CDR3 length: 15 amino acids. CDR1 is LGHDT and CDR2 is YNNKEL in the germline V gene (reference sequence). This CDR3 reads CASSHHRDRGGKLFF. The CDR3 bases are TGTGCCAGCAGCCACCACCGGGACAGGGGTGGAAAACTGTTTTTT.

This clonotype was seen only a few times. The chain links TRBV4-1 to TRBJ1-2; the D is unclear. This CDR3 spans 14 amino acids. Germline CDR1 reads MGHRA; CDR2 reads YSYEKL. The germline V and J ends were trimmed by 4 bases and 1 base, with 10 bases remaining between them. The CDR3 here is CASSPSRDNYGYTF. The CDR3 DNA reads TGCGCCAGCAGCCCAAGCAGAGATAACTATGGCTACACCTTC.

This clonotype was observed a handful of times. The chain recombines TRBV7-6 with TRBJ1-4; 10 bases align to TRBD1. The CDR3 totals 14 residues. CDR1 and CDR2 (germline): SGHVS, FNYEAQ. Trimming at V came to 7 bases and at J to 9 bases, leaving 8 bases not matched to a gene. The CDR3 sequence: CASNNPGQGKKLFF. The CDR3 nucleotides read TGTGCCAGCAACAATCCGGGACAGGGGAAAAAACTGTTTTTT.

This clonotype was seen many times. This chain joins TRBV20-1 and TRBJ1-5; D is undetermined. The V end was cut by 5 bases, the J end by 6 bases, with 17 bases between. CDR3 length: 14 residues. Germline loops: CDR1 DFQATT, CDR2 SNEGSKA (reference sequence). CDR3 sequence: CSARASAGSQPQHF. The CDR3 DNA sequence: TGCAGTGCTCGGGCCTCAGCAGGCTCTCAGCCCCAGCATTTT.

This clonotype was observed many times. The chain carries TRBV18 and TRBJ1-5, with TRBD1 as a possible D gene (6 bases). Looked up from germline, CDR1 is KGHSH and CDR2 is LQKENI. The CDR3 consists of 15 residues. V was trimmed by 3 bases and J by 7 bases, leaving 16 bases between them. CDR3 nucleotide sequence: TGTGCCAGCTCACCGGCGGCAGGGGCCAAGCAGCCCCAGCATTTT. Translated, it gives CASSPAAGAKQPQHF. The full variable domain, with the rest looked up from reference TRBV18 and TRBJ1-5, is NAGVMQNPRHLVRRRGQEARLRCSPMKGHSHVYWYRQLPEEGLKFMVYLQKENIIDESGMPKERFSAEFPKEGPSILRIQQVVRGDSAAYFCASSPAAGAKQPQHFGDGTRLSIL.

CDR3 region: CASSQDGKGYGYTF. CDR3 DNA: TGTGCCAGCAGCCAAGATGGTAAGGGCTATGGCTACACCTTC. The chain is built from TRBV4-2 and TRBJ1-2, with unresolved D. Germline CDR1 LGHNA, CDR2 YNFKEQ. The CDR3 consists of 14 residues. V was trimmed by 0 bases and J by 4 bases, leaving 9 bases between them.

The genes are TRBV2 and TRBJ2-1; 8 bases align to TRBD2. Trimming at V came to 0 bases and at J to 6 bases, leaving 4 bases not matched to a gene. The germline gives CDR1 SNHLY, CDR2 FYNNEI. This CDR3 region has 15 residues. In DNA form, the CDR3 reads TGTGCCAGCAGTGAAGCCAGTCTAGCGGGCAATGAGCAGTTCTTC. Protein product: CASSEASLAGNEQFF.

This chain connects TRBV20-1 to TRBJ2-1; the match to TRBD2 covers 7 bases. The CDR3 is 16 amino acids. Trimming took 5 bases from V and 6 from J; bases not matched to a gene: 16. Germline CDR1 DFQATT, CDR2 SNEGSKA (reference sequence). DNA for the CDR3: TGCAGTGCTCCCCGGTCGGGCGGGAGAAGTCGCAATGAGCAGTTCTTC. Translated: CSAPRSGGRSRNEQFF.

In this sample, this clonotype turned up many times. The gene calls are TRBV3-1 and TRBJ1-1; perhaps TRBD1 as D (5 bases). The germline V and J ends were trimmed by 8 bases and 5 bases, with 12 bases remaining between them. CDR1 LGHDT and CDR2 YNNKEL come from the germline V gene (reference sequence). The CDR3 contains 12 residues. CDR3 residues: CASRGGITEAFF. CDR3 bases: TGTGCCAGCCGGGGGGGAATAACTGAAGCTTTCTTT.

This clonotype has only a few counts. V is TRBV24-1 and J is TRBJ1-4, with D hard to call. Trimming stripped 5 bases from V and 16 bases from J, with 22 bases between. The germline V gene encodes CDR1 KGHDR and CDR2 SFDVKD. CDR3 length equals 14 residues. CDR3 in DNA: TGTGCCACCAGTGTCTTACCGGGCCGGAATTCCCCGTTTTTT. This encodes CATSVLPGRNSPFF.